The 4 T cell receptor beta chains given below trace back to one sample, sequenced in a study of PD-L1 blockade in urothelial cancer. Using immunoSEQ multiplex PCR, the repertoire was profiled, and TCRdb retains in-frame clones only, with some absent. Altogether about 130,000 clones are present, more than 75% being singletons, with the ten largest covering roughly 2.3%. The sample's time point: peripheral blood 6 weeks after treatment start. Sequences were derived from PBMCs, sampled around atezolizumab (anti-PD-L1) treatment. The source is a man between 45 and 60 years old with urothelial cancer.

The chain employs TRBV6-1 and TRBJ1-4, with 7 nucleotides matching TRBD1. J gave up 3 bases and V 6 bases, and 4 bases lay outside the gene matches. From germline, CDR1 is MNHNS and CDR2 SASEGT. The CDR3 totals 14 residues. CDR3: CASRAGTANEKLFF. The CDR3 DNA reads as TGTGCCAGCAGGGCCGGGACAGCTAATGAAAAACTGTTTTTT.

This clone was detected once. The chain carries TRBV9 and TRBJ2-7; maybe TRBD2 (5 bases). The ends were cut back, 4 bases at V and 6 bases at J, with 14 bases in the middle. This CDR3 has 13 residues. Looked up from germline, CDR1 is SGDLS and CDR2 is YYNGEE. In nucleotides, the CDR3 is TGTGCCAGCAGCCTCACGGGGTACTCCGAGCAGTACTTC. It translates to CASSLTGYSEQYF.

CDR3 DNA: TGTGCCAGCAGCTCCGGGATAAACAGGGCTGTGTCACCCCTCCACTTT. Translation: CASSSGINRAVSPLHF. The chain couples TRBV11-2 to TRBJ1-6; the D gene is possibly TRBD1 (6 bases). V lost 4 bases, J lost 10 bases, and 20 bases lay in between. The CDR3 consists of 16 residues. Looked up from germline, CDR1 is SGHAT and CDR2 is FQNNGV.

This chain links TRBV7-9 with TRBJ2-7; tentatively, D is TRBD1 (5 bases). Germline CDR1 and CDR2: SEHNR and FQNEAQ (reference sequence). The CDR3 loop spans 14 amino acids. The germline V and J ends were trimmed by 11 bases and 0 bases, with 17 bases remaining between them. The CDR3 here is CAQSFDSSSYEQYF. The CDR3 DNA reads as TGTGCCCAATCGTTTGACAGCAGCTCCTACGAGCAGTACTTC.